These T cell receptor beta chains were read from a single sample in a study of cytotoxic CD8 clonotypes in ibrutinib-treated CLL. Here immunoSEQ multiplex PCR was the method, and the copy in TCRdb shows in-frame clones only, minus some. The profile covers 270,000 or so clones, with 70% to 80% appearing a single time and about 5.7% taken by the ten largest. The sample was PBMCs, taken at disease progression, from a patient treated with ibrutinib. The receptors derive from a human donor with chronic lymphocytic leukemia. Both conserved end residues are part of each CDR3. The D gene is left open where the match is weak. Clone size, where shown, is once, few, many, or a class for clones that have expanded.

CDR3aa	CDR3nt	j_gene	abundance	v_gene	d_gene
CASSHRDRYTDTQYF	TGCGCCAGCAGCCACCGGGACAGATACACAGATACGCAGTATTTT	TRBJ2-3	once	TRBV5-1	TRBD1
CASSQEARQPGGYGYTF	TGCGCCAGCAGCCAAGAAGCCCGCCAGCCCGGGGGCTATGGCTACACCTTC	TRBJ1-2	NA	TRBV4-3	NA
CASSVAIGTGGGYEQYF	TGTGCCAGCAGCGTAGCTATCGGGACCGGCGGGGGCTACGAGCAGTACTTC	TRBJ2-7	NA	TRBV9	TRBD2
CASSRLAGEAEQFF	TGTGCCAGCAGCAGACTAGCGGGAGAAGCTGAGCAGTTCTTC	TRBJ2-1	NA	TRBV6-5	TRBD2
CASSLKGGPNTGELFF	TGTGCCAGCAGCTTGAAGGGAGGCCCGAACACCGGGGAGCTGTTTTTT	TRBJ2-2	NA	TRBV5-4	NA
CASSTSSGSGPDTQYF	TGTGCCAGCAGTACCAGTAGCGGGAGCGGCCCAGATACGCAGTATTTT	TRBJ2-3	NA	TRBV27	TRBD2
CSVTLGRTDTQYF	TGCAGCGTCACTCTGGGGCGGACAGATACGCAGTATTTT	TRBJ2-3	NA	TRBV29-1	NA
CASSDAGGPSYNEQFF	TGTGCCAGCAGTGACGCGGGAGGGCCCTCCTACAATGAGCAGTTCTTC	TRBJ2-1	NA	TRBV25-1	TRBD2
CASGPDRGYGYTF	TGTGCCAGCGGCCCAGACAGGGGCTATGGCTACACCTTC	TRBJ1-2	NA	TRBV6-5	TRBD1
CASSSSPSAYNEQFF	TGTGCCAGCAGTTCTTCTCCTAGCGCGTACAATGAGCAGTTCTTC	TRBJ2-1	NA	TRBV6-5	NA
CASRIAGGTGELFF	TGTGCCAGCCGAATAGCGGGGGGAACCGGGGAGCTGTTTTTT	TRBJ2-2	few	TRBV25-1	TRBD2
CASSHHRGSTYNEQFF	TGCGCCAGCAGCCACCACAGGGGGTCTACCTACAATGAGCAGTTCTTC	TRBJ2-1	NA	TRBV4-3	TRBD1
CASSIDWTSGGYNEQFF	TGTGCCAGTAGTATAGATTGGACTAGCGGAGGCTACAATGAGCAGTTCTTC	TRBJ2-1	NA	TRBV19	TRBD2
CAISAAGAQGSYEQYF	TGTGCCATCAGTGCGGCGGGGGCGCAGGGATCCTACGAGCAGTACTTC	TRBJ2-7	NA	TRBV10-3	NA
CASSLFGREQFF	TGTGCCAGCAGTTTATTCGGGAGGGAGCAGTTCTTC	TRBJ2-1	NA	TRBV27	TRBD2
CASSVDSSDNSPLHF	TGTGCCAGCAGCGTGGATAGCTCGGATAATTCACCCCTCCACTTT	TRBJ1-6	NA	TRBV2	NA
CASSPSQGAYEKLFF	TGTGCCAGCAGCCCATCACAGGGGGCTTATGAAAAACTGTTTTTT	TRBJ1-4	few	TRBV6-5	TRBD1
CASSFGLRQETQYF	TGTGCCAGCAGCTTTGGGCTGAGACAAGAGACCCAGTACTTC	TRBJ2-5	few	TRBV7-6	NA